The 2 T cell receptor beta chains given below trace back to one sample, sequenced in a study of identical twins. TCRdb used MiXCR to reprocess the 5' RACE reads, holding one entry per CDR3 protein. The data contain some 710,000 distinct CDR3 sequences, 6.1% of them singletons. Sequenced material: naive T cells sorted from blood. These receptors all come from a man younger than 35 in good health.

The V gene is TRBV3-1, the J gene TRBJ2-2; D is tentatively TRBD1 or TRBD2 (6 bases each). V was cut by 7 bases and J by 2 bases, with 17 bases left in between. The CDR3 loop spans 16 amino acids. CDR1 is LGHDT, CDR2 YNNKEL, per germline (reference sequence). The CDR3 protein is CASTKEGGINTGELFF. CDR3 DNA sequence: TGTGCCAGCACTAAGGAAGGGGGGATCAACACCGGGGAGCTGTTTTTT.

This clonotype has only a few counts. CDR3 nucleotide sequence: TGTGCCAGCAGATCCCGGGACTCCCGAGGTGAGCAGTTCTTC. It translates to CASRSRDSRGEQFF. The chain links TRBV12-3 or TRBV12-4 to TRBJ2-1; a weak D match, TRBD2 (6 bases). V shed 6 bases and J shed 9 bases, with 18 bases lying between them. The CDR3 consists of 14 residues.